Reported below is one T cell receptor beta chain. The antigen remains unidentified. This sample was taken from a study of OX40 agonist ivuxolimab in advanced cancers. Whole-study results and caveats: Blood T cells, both CD4+ and CD8+, expanded clonally by week 6 at 0.1 to 3.0 mg/kg.

The repertoire was sequenced with immunoSEQ multiplex PCR; TCRdb's copy has only in-frame clones and lacks some. The sample comprises 80,000 to 100,000 clones, about 91% of which are singletons, and roughly 0.5% rests with the top ten. Germline lookup yields CDR1 ENHRY and CDR2 SYGVKD. V trimming: 6 bases; J trimming: 0 bases; junction bases outside the gene matches: 12. This CDR3 comprises 18 residues. The sequence was collected from an adult with an advanced solid tumor such as melanoma, head and neck, liver or kidney cancer. The sample in question was CD4+ or CD8+ T cells sorted from blood, obtained in a trial of the OX40 agonist ivuxolimab. This chain joins TRBV10-3 and TRBJ1-3, with 9 bases that match TRBD1. CDR3 amino acids: CAISDIRTGGPSGNTIYF. CDR3 nucleotides: TGTGCCATCAGCGACATTAGAACAGGGGGCCCCTCTGGAAACACCATATATTTT.